This T cell receptor beta chain stems from a study of T cells after yellow fever vaccination. Study observations and caveats: Abundant clonotypes from the bulk population could have been carried over as contaminants into FACS-sorted repertoires. The secondary response showed a weaker magnitude and a faster peak, day 5 versus 15. Although most clonotypes did not, a small share appeared in both CD4 and CD8 compartments.

The sample holds a few counts of this clonotype. The antigen remains undetermined. The V gene's germline CDR1 is KGHDR and CDR2 SFDVKD. Unmatched junction bases numbered 8, after V lost 9 bases and J lost 4 bases. The CDR3 is 14 amino acids. Universal primer sites and UMIs were introduced during 5'RACE template-switching synthesis of TCR cDNA. From the 5' RACE reads, TCRdb called clonotypes with MiXCR, one entry per CDR3 protein. The profile shows roughly 74,000 distinct CDR3 sequences, around 6.9% of them singletons. The specimen was CD8+ T cells sorted from PBMCs, collected around 5 days after the first yellow fever vaccination. This chain joins TRBV24-1 and TRBJ2-3; 8 nucleotides line up with TRBD1. The clonotype comes from a man younger than 35 who received the YFV17D yellow fever vaccine. The CDR3 coding sequence is TGTGCCACCGGGCAGGGGGCGCAGGCAGATACGCAGTATTTT. It yields the protein CATGQGAQADTQYF.